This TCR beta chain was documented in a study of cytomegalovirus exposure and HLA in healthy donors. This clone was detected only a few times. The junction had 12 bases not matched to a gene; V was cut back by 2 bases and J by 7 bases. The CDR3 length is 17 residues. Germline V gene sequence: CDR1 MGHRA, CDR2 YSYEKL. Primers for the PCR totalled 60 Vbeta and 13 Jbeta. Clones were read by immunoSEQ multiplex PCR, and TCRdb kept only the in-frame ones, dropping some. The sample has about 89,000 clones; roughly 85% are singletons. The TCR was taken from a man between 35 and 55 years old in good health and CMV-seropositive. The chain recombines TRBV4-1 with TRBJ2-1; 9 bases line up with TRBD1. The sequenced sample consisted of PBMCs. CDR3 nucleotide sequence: TGCGCCAGCAGCCAAATTGGTAGGACAGGGGCTGATAATGAGCAGTTCTTC. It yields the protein CASSQIGRTGADNEQFF.